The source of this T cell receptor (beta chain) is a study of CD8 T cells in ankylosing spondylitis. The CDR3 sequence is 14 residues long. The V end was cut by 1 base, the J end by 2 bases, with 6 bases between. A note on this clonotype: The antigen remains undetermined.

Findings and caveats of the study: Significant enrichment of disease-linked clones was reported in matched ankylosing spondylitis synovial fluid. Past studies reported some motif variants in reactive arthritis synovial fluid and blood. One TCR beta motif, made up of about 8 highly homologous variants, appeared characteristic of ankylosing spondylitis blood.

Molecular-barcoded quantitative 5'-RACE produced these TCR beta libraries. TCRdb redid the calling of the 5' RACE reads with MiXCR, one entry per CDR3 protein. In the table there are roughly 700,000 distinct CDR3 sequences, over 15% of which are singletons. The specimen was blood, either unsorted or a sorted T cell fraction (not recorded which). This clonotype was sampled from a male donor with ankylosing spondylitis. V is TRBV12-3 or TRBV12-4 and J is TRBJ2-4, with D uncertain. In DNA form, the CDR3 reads TGTGCCAGCAGTTTAGGACCGTCCAAAAACATTCAGTACTTC. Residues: CASSLGPSKNIQYF.